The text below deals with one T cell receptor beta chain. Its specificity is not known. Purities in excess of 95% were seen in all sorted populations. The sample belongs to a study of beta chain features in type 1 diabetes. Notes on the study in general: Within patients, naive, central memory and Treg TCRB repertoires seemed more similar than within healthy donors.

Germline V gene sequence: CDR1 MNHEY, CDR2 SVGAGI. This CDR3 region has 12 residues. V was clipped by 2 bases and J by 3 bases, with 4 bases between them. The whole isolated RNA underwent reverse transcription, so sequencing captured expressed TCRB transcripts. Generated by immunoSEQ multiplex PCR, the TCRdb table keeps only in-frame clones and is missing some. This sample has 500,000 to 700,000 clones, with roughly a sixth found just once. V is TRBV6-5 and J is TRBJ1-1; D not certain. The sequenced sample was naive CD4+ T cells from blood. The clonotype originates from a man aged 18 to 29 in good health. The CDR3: CASSYKDTEAFF. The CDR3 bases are TGTGCCAGCAGTTACAAGGACACTGAAGCTTTCTTT.